This is a list of T cell receptor beta chains from one sample in a study of control samples from healthy donors and cancer patients. Clones were read by immunoSEQ multiplex PCR, and TCRdb kept only the in-frame ones, dropping some. The sample contains about 170,000 clones, around 90% of which appear only once. Sequences were obtained from blood. Receptors were obtained from a man younger than 40 in good health. Each CDR3 is given with its conserved first and last residue. The D gene is left open where the match is weak. A row's size may be missing; if present it is once, few, many or a size class.

j_gene: TRBJ1-3
d_gene: .
abundance: .
v_gene: TRBV18
CDR3aa: CASSPPTVLIGNTIYF
CDR3nt: TGTGCCAGCTCACCACCGACAGTCCTTATTGGAAACACCATATATTTT

j_gene: TRBJ2-7
d_gene: .
abundance: .
v_gene: TRBV6-2/TRBV6-3
CDR3aa: CASSYLGGFPAKEQYF
CDR3nt: TGTGCCAGCAGTTACTTAGGCGGCTTTCCTGCTAAAGAGCAGTACTTC

j_gene: TRBJ2-5
d_gene: TRBD2
abundance: .
v_gene: TRBV7-8
CDR3aa: CASSLYPGLAGGQETQYF
CDR3nt: TGTGCCAGCAGCCTATATCCGGGACTAGCGGGGGGACAAGAGACCCAGTACTTC

j_gene: TRBJ1-2
d_gene: .
abundance: .
v_gene: TRBV18
CDR3aa: CASSPPGDSGYGYTF
CDR3nt: TGTGCCAGCTCACCCCCGGGGGACTCCGGCTATGGCTACACCTTC

j_gene: TRBJ1-3
d_gene: .
abundance: .
v_gene: TRBV3-1/TRBV3-2
CDR3aa: CASSQSWARGNTIYF
CDR3nt: TGTGCCAGCAGCCAATCGTGGGCGCGAGGAAACACCATATATTTT

j_gene: TRBJ2-7
d_gene: .
abundance: .
v_gene: TRBV6-2/TRBV6-3
CDR3aa: CASSYSRDGKLYEQYF
CDR3nt: TGTGCCAGCAGTTACTCCCGGGACGGGAAACTTTACGAGCAGTACTTC

j_gene: TRBJ2-5
d_gene: .
abundance: .
v_gene: TRBV7-2
CDR3aa: CASSSPRGQETQYF
CDR3nt: TGTGCCAGCAGCTCTCCTAGGGGCCAAGAGACCCAGTACTTC

j_gene: TRBJ1-1
d_gene: .
abundance: .
v_gene: TRBV7-6
CDR3aa: CASSLRAEAFF
CDR3nt: TGTGCCAGCAGCTTACGCGCCGAAGCTTTCTTT

j_gene: TRBJ1-6
d_gene: .
abundance: .
v_gene: TRBV5-5
CDR3aa: CASSLEGEGSPLHF
CDR3nt: TGTGCCAGCAGCTTGGAAGGGGAGGGCTCACCCCTCCACTTT

j_gene: TRBJ1-2
d_gene: TRBD1
abundance: few
v_gene: TRBV19
CDR3aa: CASSKQGTYGYTF
CDR3nt: TGTGCCAGTAGTAAACAGGGGACCTATGGCTACACCTTC

j_gene: TRBJ2-3
d_gene: .
abundance: .
v_gene: TRBV18
CDR3aa: CASSPGRSGTDTQYF
CDR3nt: TGTGCCAGCTCACCAGGGCGGAGCGGCACAGATACGCAGTATTTT

j_gene: TRBJ2-7
d_gene: .
abundance: .
v_gene: TRBV7-9
CDR3aa: CASSTSGTVGYEQYF
CDR3nt: TGTGCCAGCAGCACATCCGGGACGGTCGGCTACGAGCAGTACTTC

j_gene: TRBJ2-7
d_gene: .
abundance: .
v_gene: TRBV5-1
CDR3aa: CASSLGARDTISLTLQQYF
CDR3nt: TGCGCCAGCAGCTTGGGAGCCCGGGACACCATTTCCCTCACCCTTCAGCAGTACTTC

j_gene: TRBJ1-2
d_gene: .
abundance: .
v_gene: TRBV11-2
CDR3aa: CASSPQGSTVYGYTF
CDR3nt: TGTGCCAGCAGCCCCCAGGGGTCGACCGTCTATGGCTACACCTTC

j_gene: TRBJ1-6
d_gene: .
abundance: .
v_gene: TRBV12-3/TRBV12-4
CDR3aa: CASTKIFNSPLHF
CDR3nt: TGTGCCAGCACCAAGATTTTCAATTCACCCCTCCACTTT

j_gene: TRBJ2-5
d_gene: .
abundance: .
v_gene: TRBV19
CDR3aa: CASSQPGALAIQETQYF
CDR3nt: TGTGCCAGTAGCCAACCCGGGGCATTAGCGATACAAGAGACCCAGTACTTC

j_gene: TRBJ2-7
d_gene: TRBD1
abundance: .
v_gene: TRBV3-1/TRBV3-2
CDR3aa: CASSHRQGAYEQYF
CDR3nt: TGTGCCAGCAGCCATCGACAGGGAGCCTACGAGCAGTACTTC

j_gene: TRBJ1-5
d_gene: .
abundance: .
v_gene: TRBV27
CDR3aa: CASSFSGVRGNQPQHF
CDR3nt: TGTGCCAGCAGTTTCTCAGGCGTTAGGGGCAATCAGCCCCAGCATTTT

j_gene: TRBJ1-6
d_gene: TRBD1
abundance: once
v_gene: TRBV28
CDR3aa: CASTGQTNSPLHF
CDR3nt: TGTGCCAGCACGGGACAGACTAATTCACCCCTCCACTTT

j_gene: TRBJ1-2
d_gene: TRBD1
abundance: once
v_gene: TRBV10-3
CDR3aa: CAISESDSGGYGYTF
CDR3nt: TGTGCCATCAGTGAGTCCGACTCAGGGGGCTATGGCTACACCTTC

j_gene: TRBJ2-6
d_gene: TRBD1
abundance: .
v_gene: TRBV5-4
CDR3aa: CASGLQGTFSGANVLTF
CDR3nt: TGTGCCAGTGGGTTACAGGGGACCTTCTCTGGGGCCAACGTCCTGACTTTC

j_gene: TRBJ2-7
d_gene: .
abundance: .
v_gene: TRBV7-8
CDR3aa: CASNVGSYEQYF
CDR3nt: TGTGCCAGCAATGTCGGGAGCTACGAGCAGTACTTC

j_gene: TRBJ2-3
d_gene: .
abundance: .
v_gene: TRBV18
CDR3aa: CASSHGGAIILDTQYF
CDR3nt: TGTGCCAGCTCACACGGGGGAGCTATCATCTTGGATACGCAGTATTTT

j_gene: TRBJ1-4
d_gene: .
abundance: .
v_gene: TRBV4-1
CDR3aa: CASSLGTLNEKLFF
CDR3nt: TGCGCCAGCAGCCTAGGGACACTTAATGAAAAACTGTTTTTT

j_gene: TRBJ2-5
d_gene: .
abundance: .
v_gene: TRBV7-2
CDR3aa: CASSLFGGQETQYF
CDR3nt: TGTGCCAGCAGCTTATTTGGAGGGCAGGAGACCCAGTACTTC

j_gene: TRBJ1-1
d_gene: .
abundance: .
v_gene: TRBV6-5
CDR3aa: CASSIQGKNTEAFF
CDR3nt: TGTGCCAGCAGTATTCAGGGAAAGAACACTGAAGCTTTCTTT

j_gene: TRBJ2-7
d_gene: TRBD2
abundance: .
v_gene: TRBV18
CDR3aa: CASSQTSGSPHEQYF
CDR3nt: TGTGCCAGCTCACAGACTAGCGGGAGCCCCCACGAGCAGTACTTC

j_gene: TRBJ2-7
d_gene: .
abundance: .
v_gene: TRBV28
CDR3aa: CASSPVGDYEQYF
CDR3nt: TGTGCCAGCAGCCCTGTGGGGGACTACGAGCAGTACTTC

j_gene: TRBJ2-5
d_gene: .
abundance: .
v_gene: TRBV23-1
CDR3aa: CASRKFGRRYQETQYF
CDR3nt: TGCGCCAGCAGGAAATTCGGCAGGAGGTACCAAGAGACCCAGTACTTC

j_gene: TRBJ1-4
d_gene: TRBD1
abundance: .
v_gene: TRBV19
CDR3aa: CASTQPTGGNEKLFF
CDR3nt: TGTGCCAGTACCCAACCCACAGGGGGGAATGAAAAACTGTTTTTT

j_gene: TRBJ2-7
d_gene: TRBD1
abundance: .
v_gene: TRBV6-5
CDR3aa: CASQGQVLYEQYF
CDR3nt: TGTGCCAGCCAGGGACAGGTGCTATACGAGCAGTACTTC

j_gene: TRBJ2-1
d_gene: TRBD1
abundance: .
v_gene: TRBV19
CDR3aa: CASSPRQGTRWGEQFF
CDR3nt: TGTGCCAGTAGTCCTCGACAGGGAACCCGCTGGGGGGAGCAGTTCTTC

j_gene: TRBJ2-7
d_gene: TRBD1
abundance: .
v_gene: TRBV14
CDR3aa: CASSPAGTGNEQYF
CDR3nt: TGTGCCAGCAGCCCAGCCGGGACAGGGAACGAGCAGTACTTC

j_gene: TRBJ1-2
d_gene: .
abundance: .
v_gene: TRBV18
CDR3aa: CASSGTDGGEGGYTF
CDR3nt: TGTGCCAGCTCAGGGACCGACGGCGGCGAGGGTGGCTACACCTTC

j_gene: TRBJ1-6
d_gene: .
abundance: .
v_gene: TRBV4-3
CDR3aa: CASSQDWAGRKPLHF
CDR3nt: TGCGCCAGCAGCCAAGATTGGGCGGGTCGCAAACCCCTCCACTTT

j_gene: TRBJ1-1
d_gene: .
abundance: .
v_gene: TRBV19
CDR3aa: CASSMGQSTEAFF
CDR3nt: TGTGCCAGTAGTATGGGTCAGAGCACTGAAGCTTTCTTT

j_gene: TRBJ1-5
d_gene: TRBD1
abundance: .
v_gene: TRBV27
CDR3aa: CASRPQGNQPQHF
CDR3nt: TGTGCCAGCAGACCACAGGGGAATCAGCCCCAGCATTTT

j_gene: TRBJ1-4
d_gene: TRBD1
abundance: .
v_gene: TRBV5-4
CDR3aa: CASSRDRAELFF
CDR3nt: TGTGCCAGCAGTAGGGACAGGGCGGAACTGTTTTTT

j_gene: TRBJ1-3
d_gene: .
abundance: .
v_gene: TRBV30
CDR3aa: CAWSTYPSGNTIYF
CDR3nt: TGTGCCTGGAGTACTTACCCCTCTGGAAACACCATATATTTT